This entry concerns a single T cell receptor (beta chain). PCR involved 60 Vbeta and 13 Jbeta primers. The protocol was immunoSEQ multiplex PCR, while the TCRdb copy is restricted to in-frame clones and leaves out a portion. The data hold some 110,000 clones, with 60% to 85% observed a single time. These data are taken from a study of cytomegalovirus exposure and HLA in healthy donors. Specimen: PBMCs. This sequence was found in a woman between 40 and 55 years old in good health and CMV-seropositive.

Here the CDR3 reads CASSLRQGAGETQYF. CDR3 coding DNA: TGTGCCAGCAGCCTAAGACAGGGGGCAGGGGAGACCCAGTACTTC. V and J are TRBV11-3 and TRBJ2-5, with 10 bases identical to TRBD1. The CDR3 contains 15 residues. With 5 bases clipped from V and 5 bases from J, the junction kept 8 bases outside the gene matches. Germline V lookup: CDR1 SGHNT, CDR2 YENEEA.